Included here is one T cell receptor beta chain sequence, with context. The assay was immunoSEQ multiplex PCR, and TCRdb's table has in-frame clones only and misses some. The sample gives under 90,000 clones, 89% of which show up once; around 2.6% is in the top ten. The source of the sample is a study of OX40 agonist ivuxolimab in advanced cancers. CDR1 is LNHDA, CDR2 SQIVND, per germline (reference sequence). The CDR3 loop spans 16 amino acids. V trimming: 2 bases; J trimming: 5 bases; junction bases outside the gene matches: 7. This receptor was identified in an adult with an advanced solid tumor such as melanoma, head and neck, liver or kidney cancer. The genes are TRBV19 and TRBJ1-5; 9 bases line up with TRBD1. Material: CD4+ or CD8+ T cells sorted from blood, obtained in a trial of the OX40 agonist ivuxolimab. CDR3 loop: CASSISGQGPDQPQHF. CDR3 in DNA: TGTGCCAGTAGTATATCGGGACAGGGCCCGGATCAGCCCCAGCATTTT.